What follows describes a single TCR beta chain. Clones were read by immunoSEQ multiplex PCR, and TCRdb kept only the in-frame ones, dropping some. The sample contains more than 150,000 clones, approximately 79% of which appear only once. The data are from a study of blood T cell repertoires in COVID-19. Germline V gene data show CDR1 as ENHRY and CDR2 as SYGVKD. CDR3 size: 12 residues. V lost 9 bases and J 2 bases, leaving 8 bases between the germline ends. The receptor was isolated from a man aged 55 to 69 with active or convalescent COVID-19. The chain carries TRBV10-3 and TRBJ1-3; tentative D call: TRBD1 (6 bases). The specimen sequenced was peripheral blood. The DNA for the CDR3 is TGTGCCATTGGGGGCACTGGAAACACCATATATTTT. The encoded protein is CAIGGTGNTIYF.